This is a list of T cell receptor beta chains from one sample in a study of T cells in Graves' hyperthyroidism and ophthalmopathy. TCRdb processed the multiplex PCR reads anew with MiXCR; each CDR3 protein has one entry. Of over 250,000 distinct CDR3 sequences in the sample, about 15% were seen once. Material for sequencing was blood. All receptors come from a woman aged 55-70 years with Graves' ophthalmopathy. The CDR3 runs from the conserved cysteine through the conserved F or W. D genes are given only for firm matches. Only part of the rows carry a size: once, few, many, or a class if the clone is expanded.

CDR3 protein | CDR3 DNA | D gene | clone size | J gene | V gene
CASEDYGELFF | TGTGCCAGCGAGGACTACGGGGAGCTGTTTTTT | NA | many | TRBJ2-2 | TRBV6-2/TRBV6-3
CASSDRERQPQHF | TGTGCCAGCAGTGACAGAGAGAGGCAGCCCCAGCATTTT | NA | many | TRBJ1-5 | TRBV6-1
CASSPQGPLNEQFF | TGTGCCAGTAGTCCCCAAGGGCCGCTCAATGAGCAGTTCTTC | NA | many | TRBJ2-1 | TRBV19
CASSLFGTQTSYEQYF | TGTGCCAGCAGTTTATTTGGGACCCAGACCTCCTACGAGCAGTACTTC | NA | many | TRBJ2-7 | TRBV27
CAWSSGTSGTSSYNEQFF | TGTGCCTGGAGTTCCGGGACTAGCGGGACCAGCTCCTACAATGAGCAGTTCTTC | TRBD2 | few | TRBJ2-1 | TRBV30
CSGTGQLNEQFF | TGCAGTGGGACGGGACAGTTAAATGAGCAGTTCTTC | TRBD1 | few | TRBJ2-1 | TRBV20-1
CSAPRTGAITDTQYF | TGCAGTGCCCCTAGGACAGGGGCGATCACAGATACGCAGTATTTT | TRBD1 | many | TRBJ2-3 | TRBV20-1
CSARLTTRGGPEQYF | TGCAGTGCTAGGTTGACCACCCGAGGGGGACCCGAGCAGTACTTC | NA | few | TRBJ2-7 | TRBV20-1
CAIRDLKETQYF | TGTGCCATCCGGGACTTAAAAGAGACCCAGTACTTC | NA | NA | TRBJ2-5 | TRBV7-8
CATSIGTSYQETQYF | TGTGCCACCAGCATCGGGACTTCGTACCAAGAGACCCAGTACTTC | NA | many | TRBJ2-5 | TRBV24-1
CASSVVGTGELFF | TGTGCCAGCAGCGTAGTGGGTACCGGGGAGCTGTTTTTT | NA | NA | TRBJ2-2 | TRBV9
CASSLGNLPYNEQFF | TGTGCCAGCAGTTTGGGCAATTTACCCTACAATGAGCAGTTCTTC | NA | many | TRBJ2-1 | TRBV12-3/TRBV12-4
CASRGFQDRHYEQYF | TGTGCCAGCAGGGGATTCCAGGACAGGCACTACGAGCAGTACTTC | TRBD1 | many | TRBJ2-7 | TRBV6-1
CASSLGEASYNEQFF | TGTGCCAGCAGTTTAGGAGAGGCGTCCTACAATGAGCAGTTCTTC | NA | few | TRBJ2-1 | TRBV12-3/TRBV12-4
CASSLGGVSPLHF | TGTGCCAGCAGCTTAGGGGGGGTTTCACCCCTCCACTTT | NA | NA | TRBJ1-6 | TRBV7-9
CASSLIGGTGEGTYEQYF | TGTGCCAGCAGCTTGATTGGCGGGACAGGGGAGGGGACCTACGAGCAGTACTTC | TRBD1 | many | TRBJ2-7 | TRBV5-8
CASSLVEGEQYF | TGTGCCAGCAGTTTAGTTGAGGGCGAGCAGTACTTC | NA | many | TRBJ2-7 | TRBV28
CASSSMDGYYGYTF | TGTGCCAGCAGTTCCATGGACGGCTACTATGGCTACACCTTC | NA | many | TRBJ1-2 | TRBV12-3/TRBV12-4
CASSFSATGNSYEQYF | TGTGCCAGCAGCTTCAGTGCCACAGGGAACTCCTACGAGCAGTACTTC | NA | many | TRBJ2-7 | TRBV7-2
CASSLGGAGVSYEQYF | TGCGCCAGCAGCTTGGGTGGGGCAGGGGTGTCCTACGAGCAGTACTTC | NA | few | TRBJ2-7 | TRBV5-1
CASGETVMNTEAFF | TGTGCCAGCGGTGAGACGGTAATGAACACTGAAGCTTTCTTT | NA | NA | TRBJ1-1 | TRBV27
CASSEPQNIQYF | TGCGCCAGCAGTGAGCCTCAAAACATTCAGTACTTC | NA | few | TRBJ2-4 | TRBV10-2
CASSRRDSQTHNEQFF | TGTGCCAGCAGTCGGAGGGACAGCCAAACTCACAATGAGCAGTTCTTC | NA | once | TRBJ2-1 | TRBV6-2/TRBV6-3
CASSEMGDTEAFF | TGTGCCAGCAGTGAAATGGGGGACACTGAAGCTTTCTTT | NA | many | TRBJ1-1 | TRBV2
CASRDRGLNEQFF | TGTGCCAGCAGGGACAGGGGGCTCAATGAGCAGTTCTTC | TRBD1 | NA | TRBJ2-1 | TRBV6-1
CASSSDSNYGYTF | TGTGCCAGCAGCTCGGACAGTAACTATGGCTACACCTTC | NA | many | TRBJ1-2 | TRBV7-9
CASTRGPGPYEQYF | TGTGCCAGCACGAGGGGGCCGGGTCCCTACGAGCAGTACTTC | TRBD1 | NA | TRBJ2-7 | TRBV2
CSALVTSGSSYNEQFF | TGCAGTGCGCTCGTGACTAGCGGAAGCTCCTACAATGAGCAGTTCTTC | TRBD2 | NA | TRBJ2-1 | TRBV20-1
CASSPGGAADTQYF | TGTGCCAGCAGCCCCGGGGGGGCAGCAGATACGCAGTATTTT | TRBD2 | many | TRBJ2-3 | TRBV7-2
CASSLRTQNTEAFF | TGTGCCAGCAGCCTCAGGACACAGAACACTGAAGCTTTCTTT | NA | many | TRBJ1-1 | TRBV7-8
CASRVAGSTDTQYF | TGTGCCAGCAGGGTAGCGGGTAGCACAGATACGCAGTATTTT | TRBD2 | few | TRBJ2-3 | TRBV6-1
CANARFWSTDTQYF | TGTGCCAACGCCAGGTTCTGGAGCACAGATACGCAGTATTTT | NA | many | TRBJ2-3 | TRBV2
CATSDLQGAGGPTDTQYF | TGTGCCACCAGTGATTTGCAAGGGGCGGGAGGTCCGACAGATACGCAGTATTTT | TRBD2 | many | TRBJ2-3 | TRBV24-1
CASNKDRAAGNTIYF | TGTGCCAGCAACAAGGACAGGGCGGCTGGAAACACCATATATTTT | TRBD1 | NA | TRBJ1-3 | TRBV6-1
CASSLYGVQSGNTIYF | TGTGCCAGCAGCTTATATGGGGTTCAGTCTGGAAACACCATATATTTT | NA | many | TRBJ1-3 | TRBV11-2
CASSLLRGSMYNEQFF | TGTGCCAGCAGCCTACTCAGAGGGAGTATGTACAATGAGCAGTTCTTC | NA | NA | TRBJ2-1 | TRBV7-9
CATSRGDRGGNEKLFF | TGTGCCACCAGCAGAGGGGACAGGGGAGGGAATGAAAAACTGTTTTTT | TRBD1 | few | TRBJ1-4 | TRBV15
CASSSPGQIYGYTF | TGTGCCAGCTCATCACCGGGACAGATCTATGGCTACACCTTC | TRBD1 | many | TRBJ1-2 | TRBV18
CASSPRGSPTDTQYF | TGTGCCAGCAGCCCCAGAGGATCGCCCACAGATACGCAGTATTTT | NA | many | TRBJ2-3 | TRBV3-1
CASSVAGGSGETQYF | TGTGCCAGCAGCGTAGCGGGGGGCTCGGGAGAGACCCAGTACTTC | NA | NA | TRBJ2-5 | TRBV9
CASSGRLGNEQFF | TGTGCCAGCAGTGGTAGGCTAGGCAATGAGCAGTTCTTC | NA | NA | TRBJ2-1 | TRBV25-1
CASSRGTSGTYEQYF | TGTGCCAGCAGTCGAGGGACTAGCGGAACCTACGAGCAGTACTTC | TRBD2 | many | TRBJ2-7 | TRBV27